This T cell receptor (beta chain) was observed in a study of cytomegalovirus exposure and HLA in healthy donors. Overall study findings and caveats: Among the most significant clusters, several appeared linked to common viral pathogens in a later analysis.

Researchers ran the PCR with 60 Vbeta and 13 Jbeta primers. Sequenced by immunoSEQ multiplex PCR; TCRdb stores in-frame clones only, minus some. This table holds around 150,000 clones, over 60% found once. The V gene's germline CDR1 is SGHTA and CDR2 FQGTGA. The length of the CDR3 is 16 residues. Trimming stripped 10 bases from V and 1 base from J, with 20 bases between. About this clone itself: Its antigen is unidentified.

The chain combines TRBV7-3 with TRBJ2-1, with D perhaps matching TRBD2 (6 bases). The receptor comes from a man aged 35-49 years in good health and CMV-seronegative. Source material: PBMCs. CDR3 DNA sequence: TGTGCCACCCCAACTGAATCTAGCGTGTCCTACAATGAGCAGTTCTTC. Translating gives CATPTESSVSYNEQFF.